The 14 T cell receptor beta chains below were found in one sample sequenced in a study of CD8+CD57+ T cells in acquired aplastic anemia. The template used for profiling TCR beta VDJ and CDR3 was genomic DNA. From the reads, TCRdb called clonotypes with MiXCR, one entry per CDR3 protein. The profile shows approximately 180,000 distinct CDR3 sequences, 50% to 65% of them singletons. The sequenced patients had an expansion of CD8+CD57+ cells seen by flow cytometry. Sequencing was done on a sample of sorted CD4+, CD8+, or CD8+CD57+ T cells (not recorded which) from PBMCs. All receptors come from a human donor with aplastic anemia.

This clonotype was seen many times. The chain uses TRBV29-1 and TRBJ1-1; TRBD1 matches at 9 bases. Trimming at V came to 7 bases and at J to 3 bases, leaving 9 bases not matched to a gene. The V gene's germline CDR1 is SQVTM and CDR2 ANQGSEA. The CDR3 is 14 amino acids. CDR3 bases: TGCAGCGCCTTGGGGTGGACAGGGGACACTGAAGCTTTCTTT. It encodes CSALGWTGDTEAFF.

CDR3 protein: CASSTAGGYEQYF. CDR3 DNA sequence: TGTGCCAGCAGCACCGCGGGGGGCTACGAGCAGTACTTC. J is TRBJ2-7 and V is TRBV5-4; 8 bases agree with TRBD2. Trimming took 4 bases from V and 3 from J; bases not matched to a gene: 3. CDR1 SGHNT and CDR2 YYREEE come from the germline V gene (reference sequence). The CDR3 loop spans 13 amino acids.

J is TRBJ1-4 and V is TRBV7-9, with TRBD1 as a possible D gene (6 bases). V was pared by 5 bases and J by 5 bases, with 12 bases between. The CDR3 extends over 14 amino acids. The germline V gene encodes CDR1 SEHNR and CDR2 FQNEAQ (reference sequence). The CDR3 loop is CASSRTAGNEKLFF. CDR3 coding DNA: TGTGCCAGCAGCCGGACAGCAGGCAATGAAAAACTGTTTTTT. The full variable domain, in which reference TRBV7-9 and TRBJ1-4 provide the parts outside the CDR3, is DTGVSQNPRHKITKRGQNVTFRCDPISEHNRLYWYRQTLGQGPEFLTYFQNEAQLEKSRLLSDRFSAERPKGSFSTLEIQRTEQGDSAMYLCASSRTAGNEKLFFGSGTQLSVL.

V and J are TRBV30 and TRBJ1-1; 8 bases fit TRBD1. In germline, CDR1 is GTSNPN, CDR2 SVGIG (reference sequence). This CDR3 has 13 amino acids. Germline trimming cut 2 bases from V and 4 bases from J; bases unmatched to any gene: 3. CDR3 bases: TGTGCCTGGAGTTGGACAGGGTTCACTGAAGCTTTCTTT. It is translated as CAWSWTGFTEAFF.

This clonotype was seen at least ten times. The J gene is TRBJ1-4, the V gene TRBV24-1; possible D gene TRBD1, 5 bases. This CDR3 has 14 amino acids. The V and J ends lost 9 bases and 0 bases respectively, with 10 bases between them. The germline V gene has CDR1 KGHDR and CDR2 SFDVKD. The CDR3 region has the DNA TGTGCCACCCAAGCACAGGCAACTAATGAAAAACTGTTTTTT. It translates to CATQAQATNEKLFF.

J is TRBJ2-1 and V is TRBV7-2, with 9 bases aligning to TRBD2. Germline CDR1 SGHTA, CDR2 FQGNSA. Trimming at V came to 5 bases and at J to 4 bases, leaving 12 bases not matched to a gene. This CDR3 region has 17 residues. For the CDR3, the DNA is TGTGCCAGCAGCCAAGATCTGGGCGGGGGGGCATACAATGAGCAGTTCTTC. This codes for CASSQDLGGGAYNEQFF.

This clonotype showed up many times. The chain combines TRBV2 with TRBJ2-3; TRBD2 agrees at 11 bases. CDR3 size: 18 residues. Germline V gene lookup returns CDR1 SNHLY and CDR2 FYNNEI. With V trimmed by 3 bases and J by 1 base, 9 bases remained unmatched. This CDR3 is CASSDGASGGFGTDTQYF. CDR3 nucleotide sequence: TGTGCCAGCAGTGATGGGGCTAGCGGGGGGTTTGGCACAGATACGCAGTATTTT.

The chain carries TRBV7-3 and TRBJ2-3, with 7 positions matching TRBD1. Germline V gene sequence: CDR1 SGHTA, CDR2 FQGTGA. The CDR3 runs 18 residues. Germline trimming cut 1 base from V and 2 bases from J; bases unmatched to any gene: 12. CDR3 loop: CASSLNARTGPSTDTQYF. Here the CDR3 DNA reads TGTGCCAGCAGCTTAAACGCCCGGACAGGACCTTCCACAGATACGCAGTATTTT. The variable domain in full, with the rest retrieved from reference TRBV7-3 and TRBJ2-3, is GAGVSQTPSNKVTEKGKYVELRCDPISGHTALYWYRQSLGQGPEFLIYFQGTGAADDSGLPNDRFFAVRPEGSVSTLKIQRTERGDSAVYLCASSLNARTGPSTDTQYFGPGTRLTVL.

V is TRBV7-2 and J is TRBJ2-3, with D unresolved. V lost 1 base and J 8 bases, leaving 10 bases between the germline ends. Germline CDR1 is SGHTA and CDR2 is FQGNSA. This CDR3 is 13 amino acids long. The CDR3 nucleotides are TGTGCCAGCAGCTTAGGGGTCGAGAGTACGCAGTATTTT. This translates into CASSLGVESTQYF.

The CDR3 sequence is CAISGTHTRDNSYEQYF. DNA for the CDR3: TGTGCCATCAGTGGAACACACACCCGGGACAATTCCTACGAGCAGTACTTC. The chain combines TRBV10-3 with TRBJ2-7, with D possibly matching TRBD1 (6 bases). The V end was cut by 4 bases, the J end by 1 base, with 20 bases between. This CDR3 comprises 17 residues. Germline CDR1 ENHRY, CDR2 SYGVKD.

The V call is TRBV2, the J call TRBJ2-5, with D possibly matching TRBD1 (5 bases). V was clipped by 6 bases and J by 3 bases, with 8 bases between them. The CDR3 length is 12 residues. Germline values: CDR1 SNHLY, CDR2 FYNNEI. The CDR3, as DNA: TGTGCCAGCAGCCGACAGAAAGAGACCCAGTACTTC. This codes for CASSRQKETQYF.

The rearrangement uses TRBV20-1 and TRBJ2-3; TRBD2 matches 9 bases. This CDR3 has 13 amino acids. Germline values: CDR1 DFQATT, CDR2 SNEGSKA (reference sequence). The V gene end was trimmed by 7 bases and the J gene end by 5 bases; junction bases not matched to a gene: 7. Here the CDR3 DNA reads TGCAGTGTTCTAGCGGGACCGAGAGATACGCAGTATTTT. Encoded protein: CSVLAGPRDTQYF.

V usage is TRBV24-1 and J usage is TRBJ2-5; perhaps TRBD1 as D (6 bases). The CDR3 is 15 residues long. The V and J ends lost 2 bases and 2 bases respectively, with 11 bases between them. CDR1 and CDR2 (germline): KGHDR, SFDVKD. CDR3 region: CATSDSGGLQETQYF. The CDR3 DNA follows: TGTGCCACCAGTGATTCTGGGGGCCTACAAGAGACCCAGTACTTC.

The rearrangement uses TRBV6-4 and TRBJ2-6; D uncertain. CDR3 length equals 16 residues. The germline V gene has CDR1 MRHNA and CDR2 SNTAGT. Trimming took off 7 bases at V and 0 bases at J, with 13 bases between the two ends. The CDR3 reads CASNPGHHSGANVLTF. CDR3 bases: TGTGCCAGCAATCCAGGCCACCACTCTGGGGCCAACGTCCTGACTTTC.